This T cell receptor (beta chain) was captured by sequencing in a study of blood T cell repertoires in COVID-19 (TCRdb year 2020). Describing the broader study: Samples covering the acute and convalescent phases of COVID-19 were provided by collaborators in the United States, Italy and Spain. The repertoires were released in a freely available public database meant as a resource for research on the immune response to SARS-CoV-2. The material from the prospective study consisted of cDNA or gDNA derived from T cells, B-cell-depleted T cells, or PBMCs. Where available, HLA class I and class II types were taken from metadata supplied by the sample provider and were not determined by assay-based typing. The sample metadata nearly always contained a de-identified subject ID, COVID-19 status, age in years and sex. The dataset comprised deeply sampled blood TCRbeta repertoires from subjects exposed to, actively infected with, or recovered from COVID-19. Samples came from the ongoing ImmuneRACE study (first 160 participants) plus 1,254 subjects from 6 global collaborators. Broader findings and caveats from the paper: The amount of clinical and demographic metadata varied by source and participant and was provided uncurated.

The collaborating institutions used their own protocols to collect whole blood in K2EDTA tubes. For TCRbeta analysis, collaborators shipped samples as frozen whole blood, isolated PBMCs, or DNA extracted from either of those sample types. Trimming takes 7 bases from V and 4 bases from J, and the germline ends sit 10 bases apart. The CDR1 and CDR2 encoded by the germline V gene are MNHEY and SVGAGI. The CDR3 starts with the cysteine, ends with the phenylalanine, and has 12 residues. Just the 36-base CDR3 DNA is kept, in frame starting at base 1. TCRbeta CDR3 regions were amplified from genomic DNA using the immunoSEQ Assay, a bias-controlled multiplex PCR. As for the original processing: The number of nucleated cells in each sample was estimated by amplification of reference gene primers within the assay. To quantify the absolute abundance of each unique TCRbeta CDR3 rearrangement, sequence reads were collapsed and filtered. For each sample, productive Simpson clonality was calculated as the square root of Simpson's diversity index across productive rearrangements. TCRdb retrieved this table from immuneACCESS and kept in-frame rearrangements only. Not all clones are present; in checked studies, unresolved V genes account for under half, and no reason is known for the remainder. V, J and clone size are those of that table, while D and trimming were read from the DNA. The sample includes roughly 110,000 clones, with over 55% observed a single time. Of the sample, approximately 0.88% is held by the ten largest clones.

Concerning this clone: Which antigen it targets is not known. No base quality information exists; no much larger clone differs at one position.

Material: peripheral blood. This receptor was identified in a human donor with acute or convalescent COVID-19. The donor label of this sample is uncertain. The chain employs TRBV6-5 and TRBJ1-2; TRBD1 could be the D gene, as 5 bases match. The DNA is TGTGCCAGCAACGGGGGAGGCTATGGCTACACCTTC. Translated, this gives CASNGGGYGYTF.